Listed here is a single TCR beta chain. Its antigen is still unknown. The donors comprised healthy bone marrow donors. These data belong to a study of cytomegalovirus exposure and HLA in healthy donors. Study-wide background: Across under 450 genotyped donors, 65% to 90% landed in the Caucasian-associated ancestry cluster. Study-level results: The productive fraction for most TCR beta V segments was about 87% or about 30% in an earlier analysis. Most subjects had HLA-A and HLA-B alleles reportedly predicted accurately by TCR beta sequences.

Primers: 60 Vbeta forward and 13 Jbeta reverse. Data came from immunoSEQ multiplex PCR; TCRdb stores just in-frame clones and leaves some out. Of some 180,000 clones listed, approximately 70% are singletons. Germline V gene lookup returns CDR1 MGHDK and CDR2 SYGVNS. The CDR3 spans 14 residues. Trimming removed 8 bases at V and 2 bases at J, with 16 bases between. The chain is built from TRBV25-1 and TRBJ2-7, with D perhaps TRBD2 (5 bases). Sequenced: PBMCs. This receptor was obtained from a woman under 30 in good health and CMV-seropositive. CDR3 nucleotide sequence: TGTGCCAGCGAGAATGGGCGGGCTCCCTACGAGCAGTACTTC. It is translated as CASENGRAPYEQYF.